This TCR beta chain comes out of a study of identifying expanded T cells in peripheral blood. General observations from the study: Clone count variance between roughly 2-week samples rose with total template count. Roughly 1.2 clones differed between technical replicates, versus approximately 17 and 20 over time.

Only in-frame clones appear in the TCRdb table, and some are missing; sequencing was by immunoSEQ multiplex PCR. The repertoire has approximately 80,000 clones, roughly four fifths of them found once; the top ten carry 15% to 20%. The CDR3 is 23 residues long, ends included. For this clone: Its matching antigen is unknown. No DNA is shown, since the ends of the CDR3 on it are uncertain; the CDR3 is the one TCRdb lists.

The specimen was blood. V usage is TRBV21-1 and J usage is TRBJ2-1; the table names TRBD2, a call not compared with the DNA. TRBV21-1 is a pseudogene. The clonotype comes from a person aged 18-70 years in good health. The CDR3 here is CASSKASRKRDYICEASYNEQFF.